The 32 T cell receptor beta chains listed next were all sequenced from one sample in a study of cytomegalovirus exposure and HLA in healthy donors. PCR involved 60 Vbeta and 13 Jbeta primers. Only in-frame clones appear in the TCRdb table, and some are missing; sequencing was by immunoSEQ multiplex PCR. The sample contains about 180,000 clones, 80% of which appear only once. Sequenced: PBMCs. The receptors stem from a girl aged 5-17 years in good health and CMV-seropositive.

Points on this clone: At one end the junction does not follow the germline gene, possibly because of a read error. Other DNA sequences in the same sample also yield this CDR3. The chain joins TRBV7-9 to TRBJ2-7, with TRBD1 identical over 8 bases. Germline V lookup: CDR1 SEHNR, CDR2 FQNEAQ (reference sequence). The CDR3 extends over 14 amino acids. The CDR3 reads CASSLAGTGYEQYF. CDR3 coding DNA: TGTGCCAGCAGCCTAGCCGGGACAGGCTACGAGCAGTACTTC.

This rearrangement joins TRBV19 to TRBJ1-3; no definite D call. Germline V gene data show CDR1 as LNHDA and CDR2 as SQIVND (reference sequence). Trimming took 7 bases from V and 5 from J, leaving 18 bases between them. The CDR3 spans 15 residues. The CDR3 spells CASTPEGGRRNTIYF. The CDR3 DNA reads TGTGCCAGTACCCCCGAGGGAGGGCGAAGAAACACCATATATTTT.

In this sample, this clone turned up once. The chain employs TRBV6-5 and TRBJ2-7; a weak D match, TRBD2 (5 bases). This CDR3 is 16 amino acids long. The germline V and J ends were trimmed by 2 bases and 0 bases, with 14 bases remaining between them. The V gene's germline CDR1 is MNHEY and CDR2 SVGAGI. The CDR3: CASSYARAESSYEQYF. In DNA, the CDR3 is TGTGCCAGCAGTTACGCAAGAGCGGAAAGCTCCTACGAGCAGTACTTC.

The DNA of the CDR3 is TGTGCCAGTAGTATAGATACACGGAGGATCCCTGAAGCTTTCTTT. Translation gives CASSIDTRRIPEAFF. The chain joins TRBV19 to TRBJ1-1; D is unresolved. Trimming pared 0 bases from V and 6 bases from J, leaving 14 bases between. Germline values: CDR1 LNHDA, CDR2 SQIVND (reference sequence). The CDR3 is 15 residues long.

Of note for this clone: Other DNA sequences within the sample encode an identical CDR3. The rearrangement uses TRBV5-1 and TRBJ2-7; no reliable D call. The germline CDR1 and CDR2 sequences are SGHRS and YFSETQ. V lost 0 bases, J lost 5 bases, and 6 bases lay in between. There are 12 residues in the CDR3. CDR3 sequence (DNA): TGCGCCAGCAGCTTGGGAGGCGACGAGCAGTACTTC. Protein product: CASSLGGDEQYF.

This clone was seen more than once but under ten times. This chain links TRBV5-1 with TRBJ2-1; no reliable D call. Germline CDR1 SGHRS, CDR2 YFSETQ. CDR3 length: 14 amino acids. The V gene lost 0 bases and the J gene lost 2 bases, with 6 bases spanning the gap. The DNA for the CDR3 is TGCGCCAGCAGCTTGGCCCAGGCCTACAATGAGCAGTTCTTC. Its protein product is CASSLAQAYNEQFF.

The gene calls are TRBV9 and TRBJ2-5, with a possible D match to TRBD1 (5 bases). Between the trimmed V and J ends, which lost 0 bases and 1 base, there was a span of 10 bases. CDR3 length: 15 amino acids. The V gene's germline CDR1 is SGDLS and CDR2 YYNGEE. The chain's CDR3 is CASSVAPQGQETQYF. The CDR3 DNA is TGTGCCAGCAGCGTAGCTCCCCAGGGCCAAGAGACCCAGTACTTC.

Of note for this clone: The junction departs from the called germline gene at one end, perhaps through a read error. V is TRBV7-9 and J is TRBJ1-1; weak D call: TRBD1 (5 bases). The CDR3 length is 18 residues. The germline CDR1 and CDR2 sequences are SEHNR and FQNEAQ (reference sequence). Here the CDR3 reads CSSRFGRTRLNGGTEAFF. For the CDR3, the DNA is TGTTCCAGCCGATTCGGGAGGACACGATTGAATGGTGGCACTGAAGCTTTCTTT.

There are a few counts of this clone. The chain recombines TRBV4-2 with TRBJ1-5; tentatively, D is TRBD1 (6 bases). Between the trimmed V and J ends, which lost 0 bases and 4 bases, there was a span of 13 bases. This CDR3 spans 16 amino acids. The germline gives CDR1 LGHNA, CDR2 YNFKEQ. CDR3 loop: CASSQERGYANQPQHF. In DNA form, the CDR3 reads TGTGCCAGCAGCCAAGAGAGGGGGTATGCGAATCAGCCCCAGCATTTT.

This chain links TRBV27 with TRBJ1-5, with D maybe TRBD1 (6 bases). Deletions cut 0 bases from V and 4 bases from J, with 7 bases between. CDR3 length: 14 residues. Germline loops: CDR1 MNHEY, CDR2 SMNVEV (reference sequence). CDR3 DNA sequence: TGTGCCAGCAGTTTATCAGGGGGTAATCAGCCCCAGCATTTT. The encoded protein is CASSLSGGNQPQHF.

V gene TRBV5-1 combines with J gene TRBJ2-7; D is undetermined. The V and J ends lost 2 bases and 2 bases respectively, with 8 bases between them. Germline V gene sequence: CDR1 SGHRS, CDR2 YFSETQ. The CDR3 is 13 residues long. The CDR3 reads CASSFLRTYEQYF. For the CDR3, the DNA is TGCGCCAGCAGCTTTCTCAGGACCTACGAGCAGTACTTC.

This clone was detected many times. CDR3: CASSQVFWGRNPGNTIYF. The CDR3 nucleotides are TGCGCCAGCAGCCAGGTTTTCTGGGGGAGGAACCCTGGAAACACCATATATTTT. The chain couples TRBV4-1 to TRBJ1-3; the D gene is possibly TRBD1 (5 bases). Trimming pared 3 bases from V and 2 bases from J, leaving 20 bases between. CDR1 is MGHRA, CDR2 YSYEKL, per germline. CDR3 length: 18 amino acids.

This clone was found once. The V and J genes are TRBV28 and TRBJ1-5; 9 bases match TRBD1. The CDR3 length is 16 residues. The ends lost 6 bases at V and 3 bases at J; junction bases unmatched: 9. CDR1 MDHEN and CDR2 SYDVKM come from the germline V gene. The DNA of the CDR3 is TGTGCCAGCAGCCGCGAGACAGGGGGGAACAATCAGCCCCAGCATTTT. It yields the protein CASSRETGGNNQPQHF.

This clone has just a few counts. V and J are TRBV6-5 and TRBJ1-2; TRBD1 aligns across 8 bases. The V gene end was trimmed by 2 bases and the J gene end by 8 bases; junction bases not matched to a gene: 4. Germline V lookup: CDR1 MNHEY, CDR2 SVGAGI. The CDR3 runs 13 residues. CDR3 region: CASSYADRGGYTF. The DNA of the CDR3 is TGTGCCAGCAGTTACGCCGACAGGGGCGGCTACACCTTC.

This CDR3 is CASSVLAYPYEQYF. CDR3 bases: TGTGCCAGCAGTGTGCTAGCGTACCCCTACGAGCAGTACTTC. The chain joins TRBV25-1 to TRBJ2-7; D possibly corresponds to TRBD2 (6 bases). This CDR3 comprises 14 residues. Germline V CDR1 and CDR2: MGHDK, SYGVNS. Trimming removed 4 bases at V and 2 bases at J, with 12 bases between.

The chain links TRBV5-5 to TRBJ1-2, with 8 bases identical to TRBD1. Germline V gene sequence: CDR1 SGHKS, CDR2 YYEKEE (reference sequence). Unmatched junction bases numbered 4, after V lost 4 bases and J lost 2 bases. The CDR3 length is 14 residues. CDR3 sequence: CASSRTGTNYGYTF. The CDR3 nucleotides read TGTGCCAGCAGCCGGACAGGGACAAACTATGGCTACACCTTC.

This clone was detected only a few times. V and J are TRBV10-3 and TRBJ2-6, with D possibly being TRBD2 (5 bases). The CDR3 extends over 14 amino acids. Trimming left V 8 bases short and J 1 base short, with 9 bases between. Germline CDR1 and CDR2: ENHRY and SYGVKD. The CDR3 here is CAIPSGSGANVLTF. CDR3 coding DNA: TGTGCCATCCCCTCGGGGTCTGGGGCCAACGTCCTGACTTTC.

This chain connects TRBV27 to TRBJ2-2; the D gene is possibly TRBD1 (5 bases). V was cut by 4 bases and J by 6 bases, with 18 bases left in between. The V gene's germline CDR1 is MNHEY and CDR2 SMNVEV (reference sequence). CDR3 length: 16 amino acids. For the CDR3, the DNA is TGTGCCAGCAGTTCGAAGGGGTGGAAGTTACCCGGGGAGCTGTTTTTT. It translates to CASSSKGWKLPGELFF.

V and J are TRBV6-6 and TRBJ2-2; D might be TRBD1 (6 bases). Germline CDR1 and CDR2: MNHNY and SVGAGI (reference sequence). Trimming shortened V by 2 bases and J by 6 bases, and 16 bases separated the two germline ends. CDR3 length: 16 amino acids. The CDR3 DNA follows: TGTGCCAGCAGTTACCGCACAGGGATTCAGGCCGGGGAGCTGTTTTTT. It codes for CASSYRTGIQAGELFF.

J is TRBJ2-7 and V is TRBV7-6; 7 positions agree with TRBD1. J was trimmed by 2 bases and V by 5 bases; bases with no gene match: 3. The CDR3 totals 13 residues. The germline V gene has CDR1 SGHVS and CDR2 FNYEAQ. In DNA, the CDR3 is TGTGCCAGCAGCCCACAGGGGACCTACGAGCAGTACTTC. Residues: CASSPQGTYEQYF.

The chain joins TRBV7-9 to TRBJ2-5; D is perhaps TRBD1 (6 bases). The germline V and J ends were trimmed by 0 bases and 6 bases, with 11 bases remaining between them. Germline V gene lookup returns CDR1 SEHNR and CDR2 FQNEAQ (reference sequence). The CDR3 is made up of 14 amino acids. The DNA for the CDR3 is TGTGCCAGCAGCTTAGCGTTACAGGGAAAGACCCAGTACTTC. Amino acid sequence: CASSLALQGKTQYF.

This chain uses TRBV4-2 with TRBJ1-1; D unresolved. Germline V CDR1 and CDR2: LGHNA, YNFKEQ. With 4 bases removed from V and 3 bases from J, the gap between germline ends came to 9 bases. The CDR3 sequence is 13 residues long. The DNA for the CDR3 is TGTGCCAGCAGCCCCTACGCCGACACTGAAGCTTTCTTT. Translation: CASSPYADTEAFF.

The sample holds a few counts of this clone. The CDR3 region has the DNA TGTGCCAGCAGCTTGGGGTATCCGGGACAGCGAGAGACCCAGTACTTC. Translation gives CASSLGYPGQRETQYF. This chain uses TRBV11-2 with TRBJ2-5, with 7 bases lining up with TRBD1. Germline CDR1 and CDR2: SGHAT and FQNNGV. The V segment lost 3 bases and the J segment 4 bases; nucleotides outside the gene matches: 11. The CDR3 covers 16 residues.

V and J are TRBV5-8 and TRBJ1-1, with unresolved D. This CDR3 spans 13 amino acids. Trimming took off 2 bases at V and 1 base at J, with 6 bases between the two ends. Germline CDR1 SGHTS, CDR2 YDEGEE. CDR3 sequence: CASSFRQNTEAFF. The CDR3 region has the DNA TGTGCCAGCAGCTTTAGACAGAACACTGAAGCTTTCTTT.

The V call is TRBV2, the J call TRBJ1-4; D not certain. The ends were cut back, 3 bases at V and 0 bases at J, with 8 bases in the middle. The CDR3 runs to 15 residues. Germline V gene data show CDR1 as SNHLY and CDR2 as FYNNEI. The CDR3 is CASSDGGSTNEKLFF. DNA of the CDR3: TGTGCCAGCAGTGATGGCGGGTCAACTAATGAAAAACTGTTTTTT.

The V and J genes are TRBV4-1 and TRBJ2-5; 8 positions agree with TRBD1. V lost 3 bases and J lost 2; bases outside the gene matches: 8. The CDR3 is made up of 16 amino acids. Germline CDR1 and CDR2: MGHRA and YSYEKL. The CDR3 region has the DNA TGCGCCAGCAGCCAGCGGGACAGGTCATTACAAGAGACCCAGTACTTC. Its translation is CASSQRDRSLQETQYF.

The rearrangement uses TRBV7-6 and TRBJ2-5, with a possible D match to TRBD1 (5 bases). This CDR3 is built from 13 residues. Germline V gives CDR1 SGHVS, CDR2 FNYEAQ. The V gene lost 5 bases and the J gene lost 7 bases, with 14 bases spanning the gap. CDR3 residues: CASSMTETRTQYF. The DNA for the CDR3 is TGTGCCAGCAGCATGACAGAGACCAGGACCCAGTACTTC.

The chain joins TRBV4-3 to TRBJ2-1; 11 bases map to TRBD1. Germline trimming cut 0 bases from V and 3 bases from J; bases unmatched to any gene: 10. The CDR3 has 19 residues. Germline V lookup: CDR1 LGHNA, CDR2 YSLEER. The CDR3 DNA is TGCGCCAGCAGCCAAGATAGGACAGGGGGCCACCCTTACTACAATGAGCAGTTCTTC. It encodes CASSQDRTGGHPYYNEQFF.

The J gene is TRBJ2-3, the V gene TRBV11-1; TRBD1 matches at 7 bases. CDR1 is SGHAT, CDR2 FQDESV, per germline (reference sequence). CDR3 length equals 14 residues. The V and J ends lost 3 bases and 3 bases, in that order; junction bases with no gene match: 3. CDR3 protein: CASSFGTVTDTQYF. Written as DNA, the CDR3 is TGTGCCAGCAGCTTTGGGACAGTAACAGATACGCAGTATTTT.

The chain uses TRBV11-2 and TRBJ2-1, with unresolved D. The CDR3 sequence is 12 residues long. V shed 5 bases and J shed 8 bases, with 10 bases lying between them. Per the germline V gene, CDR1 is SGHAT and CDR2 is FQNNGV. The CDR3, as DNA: TGTGCCAGCAGCGTCCTCCGGGATGAGCAGTTCTTC. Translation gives CASSVLRDEQFF.

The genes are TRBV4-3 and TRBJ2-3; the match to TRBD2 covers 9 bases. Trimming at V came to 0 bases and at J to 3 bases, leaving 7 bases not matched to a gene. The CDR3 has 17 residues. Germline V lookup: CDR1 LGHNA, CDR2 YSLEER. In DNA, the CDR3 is TGCGCCAGCAGCCAAGAGCTAGCGGGATCGGTTACAGATACGCAGTATTTT. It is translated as CASSQELAGSVTDTQYF.

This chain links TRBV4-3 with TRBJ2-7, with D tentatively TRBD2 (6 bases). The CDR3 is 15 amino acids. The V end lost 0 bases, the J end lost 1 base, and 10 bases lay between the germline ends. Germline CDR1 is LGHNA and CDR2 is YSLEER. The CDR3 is CASSQEGGASYEQYF. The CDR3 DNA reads TGCGCCAGCAGCCAAGAGGGCGGGGCTTCCTACGAGCAGTACTTC.